This TCR beta chain derives from a study of shared clonotypes between healthy human individuals. The study's findings and limits: Clonotype sharing among donors likely depends on sequencing depth.

In the naive CD8 group, cells lacked CD45RO and were positively selected for CCR7, so terminally differentiated effector memory CD45RA+ cells were left out. Deletions cut 6 bases from V and 5 bases from J, with 18 bases between. Germline V gene data show CDR1 as MNHEY and CDR2 as SVGAGI. The CDR3 sequence is 15 residues long. A remark on this clone: Antigen unknown.

Only in-frame clones appear in the TCRdb table, and some are missing; sequencing was by immunoSEQ multiplex PCR. The sample shows about 1,900,000 clones, about 95% of them seen only once. This clonotype was sampled from a man between 18 and 29 years old in good health. The material sequenced was naive CD8+ T cells sorted from blood. The J gene is TRBJ2-3, the V gene TRBV6-5; perhaps TRBD2 as D (5 bases). The CDR3 region has the DNA TGTGCCAGCAGCCCCCAAGCGGATGTCGAAGATACGCAGTATTTT. Translating it yields CASSPQADVEDTQYF.